The 24 T cell receptor beta chains presented below share a single source sample, sequenced in a study of shared clonotypes between healthy human individuals (dated by TCRdb to 2018 to 2021). The library was obtained by the immunoSEQ multiplex PCR assay. Not all clones reach the TCRdb copy of this immuneACCESS table, which keeps in-frame sequences only. Checked studies attribute under half of the gap to unresolved V genes and leave the rest unexplained. The sample table holds 2 million to 2.5 million clones, of which roughly 92% were seen once. The ten largest account for about 0.36% of the sample. The sequencing sample was made of naive CD4+ T cells from PBMCs. The cell subset or site label on this specimen signifies: CD45RA+ positively selected. These receptors all come from a man aged 18 to 30 in good health. Some clones in this sample may be carry-over from other donors' samples.

This clone occurred once. The V call is TRBV7-3, the J call TRBJ2-1, with 7 bases that match TRBD2. V dropped 3 bases and J dropped 6; count of bases not matched to a gene: 14. This CDR3 has 17 residues. Germline CDR1 reads SGHTA; CDR2 reads FQGTGA. The CDR3 loop is CASSLFSAGAGVNEQFF. The CDR3, as DNA: TGTGCCAGCAGCTTGTTCTCAGCCGGGGCGGGGGTCAATGAGCAGTTCTTC. Based on the CDR3 plus reference TRBV7-3 and TRBJ2-1, the full variable domain is GAGVSQTPSNKVTEKGKYVELRCDPISGHTALYWYRQSLGQGPEFLIYFQGTGAADDSGLPNDRFFAVRPEGSVSTLKIQRTERGDSAVYLCASSLFSAGAGVNEQFFGPGTRLTVL.

This chain connects TRBV6-1 to TRBJ1-4; D ambiguous. V lost 2 bases, J lost 5 bases, and 18 bases lay in between. CDR1 is MNHNS, CDR2 SASEGT, per germline. The CDR3 runs to 17 residues. As DNA, the CDR3 is TGTGCCAGCAGTGAACGGAGTCAATGGGGTCTCAATGAAAAACTGTTTTTT. Translated, it gives CASSERSQWGLNEKLFF.

The CDR3 loop is CASSYGGTGNYEQYF. DNA of the CDR3: TGTGCCAGCTCCTATGGTGGGACAGGGAATTACGAGCAGTACTTC. The chain recombines TRBV2 with TRBJ2-7, with 9 bases lining up with TRBD1. V lost 8 bases to trimming and J lost 4 bases; unmatched junction nucleotides: 12. CDR3 length: 15 residues. Per the germline V gene, CDR1 is SNHLY and CDR2 is FYNNEI.

The chain links TRBV27 to TRBJ2-1, with D perhaps matching TRBD1 (5 bases). CDR3 size: 14 residues. The V end lost 3 bases, the J end lost 6 bases, and 12 bases lay between the germline ends. CDR1 is MNHEY and CDR2 is SMNVEV in the germline V gene (reference sequence). The CDR3, as DNA: TGTGCCAGCAGTTTGTGGCAGCAGGGCAATGAGCAGTTCTTC. It specifies CASSLWQQGNEQFF.

This clone showed up just a few times. The chain uses TRBV19 and TRBJ1-2, with 7 bases that match TRBD1. V shed 6 bases, J shed 0 bases, and the junction held 4 bases outside the gene matches. There are 14 residues in the CDR3. Germline CDR1 is LNHDA and CDR2 is SQIVND (reference sequence). CDR3 in amino acids: CASSSTGTNYGYTF. DNA for the CDR3: TGTGCCAGTAGCTCGACAGGGACTAACTATGGCTACACCTTC.

This clone has only a few counts. The chain recombines TRBV2 with TRBJ1-1, with unresolved D. Trimming pared 4 bases from V and 3 bases from J, leaving 3 bases between. The CDR3 spans 11 residues. Germline V gene sequence: CDR1 SNHLY, CDR2 FYNNEI. CDR3 in DNA: TGTGCCAGCAGTGTTGACACTGAAGCTTTCTTT. This translates into CASSVDTEAFF.

The chain is built from TRBV7-8 and TRBJ2-3; no clear D gene. The CDR3 consists of 14 residues. Germline V CDR1 and CDR2: SGHVS, FQNEAQ. Trimming took off 1 base at V and 8 bases at J, with 13 bases between the two ends. In DNA form, the CDR3 reads TGTGCCAGCAGCTTAGATAGGACCGCCGCTACGCAGTATTTT. Protein: CASSLDRTAATQYF.

This chain connects TRBV11-2 to TRBJ1-4; D possibly corresponds to TRBD1 (5 bases). Germline CDR1 reads SGHAT; CDR2 reads FQNNGV. CDR3 length equals 14 residues. V was clipped by 7 bases and J by 8 bases, with 17 bases between them. The CDR3 loop reads CASISRPGGEKLFF. The CDR3 bases are TGTGCCAGCATCTCCCGCCCCGGGGGAGAAAAACTGTTTTTT.

The chain joins TRBV28 to TRBJ2-7, with 9 bases identical to TRBD2. J was trimmed by 6 bases and V by 6 bases; bases with no gene match: 6. CDR1 and CDR2 (germline): MDHEN, SYDVKM. This CDR3 spans 13 amino acids. This CDR3 is CASRAGGYGEQYF. CDR3 DNA: TGTGCCAGCAGGGCGGGAGGGTATGGCGAGCAGTACTTC.

V is TRBV5-4 and J is TRBJ2-7; D is ambiguous. CDR1 is SGHNT and CDR2 is YYREEE in the germline V gene (reference sequence). This CDR3 is 13 amino acids long. V was clipped by 4 bases and J by 0 bases, with 8 bases between them. CDR3 loop: CASSPPDSYEQYF. DNA for the CDR3: TGTGCCAGCAGCCCTCCGGACTCCTACGAGCAGTACTTC.

In nucleotides, the CDR3 is TGTGCCAGCAGCAAGGACAGAGCCACCTATGGCTACACCTTC. This encodes CASSKDRATYGYTF. The chain couples TRBV9 to TRBJ1-2; tentatively, D is TRBD1 (6 bases). In germline, CDR1 is SGDLS, CDR2 YYNGEE. CDR3 length: 14 amino acids. Trimming stripped 4 bases from V and 4 bases from J, with 14 bases between. Complete variable domain (other parts from reference TRBV9 and TRBJ1-2): DSGVTQTPKHLITATGQRVTLRCSPRSGDLSVYWYQQSLDQGLQFLIQYYNGEERAKGNILERFSAQQFPDLHSELNLSSLELGDSALYFCASSKDRATYGYTFGSGTRLTVV.

In its sample, this clone was seen once. The chain is built from TRBV10-3 and TRBJ2-1; 14 bases agree with TRBD2. The V gene end was trimmed by 11 bases and the J gene end by 5 bases; junction bases not matched to a gene: 11. The CDR3 consists of 16 residues. The germline V gene encodes CDR1 ENHRY and CDR2 SYGVKD. CDR3 nucleotide sequence: TGTGCCGTACGACTAGCGGGAGGGCCTTTGGACAATGAGCAGTTCTTC. Translated: CAVRLAGGPLDNEQFF.

For this clone: The sample contains more than one DNA sequence encoding this CDR3. This chain uses TRBV30 with TRBJ1-2; a weak D match, TRBD1 (6 bases). There are 12 residues in the CDR3. CDR1 is GTSNPN, CDR2 SVGIG, per germline (reference sequence). Deletions cut 5 bases from V and 3 bases from J, with 10 bases between. CDR3 loop: CAWGRGYYGYTF. The DNA for the CDR3 is TGTGCCTGGGGCAGGGGATACTATGGCTACACCTTC.

The chain joins TRBV28 to TRBJ1-1; no definite D call. Germline V gene lookup returns CDR1 MDHEN and CDR2 SYDVKM. The CDR3 is 16 amino acids. V was pared by 4 bases and J by 6 bases, with 21 bases between. As DNA, the CDR3 is TGTGCCAGCAGTTCGGCTTCAGCAGCGGAGCTCCCTGAAGCTTTCTTT. Translated, it gives CASSSASAAELPEAFF.

This rearrangement joins TRBV2 to TRBJ2-4; 8 bases are a match to TRBD2. The CDR3 runs to 20 residues. Per the germline V gene, CDR1 is SNHLY and CDR2 is FYNNEI. J lost 3 bases, V lost 0 bases, and 16 bases had no gene match. This chain's CDR3 is CASSEARNKDLAGGKNIQYF. As DNA, the CDR3 is TGTGCCAGCAGTGAAGCGAGGAATAAAGATCTCGCGGGAGGCAAAAACATTCAGTACTTC.

This clone was seen only once. The gene calls are TRBV9 and TRBJ1-4, with TRBD1 identical over 7 bases. The CDR3 length is 16 residues. Germline CDR1 SGDLS, CDR2 YYNGEE. Losses at the gene ends were 1 base for V and 2 bases for J; bases not matched to a gene: 5. In DNA, the CDR3 is TGTGCCAGCAGCGTACAGGCGACAGGGACTAATGAAAAACTGTTTTTT. As protein: CASSVQATGTNEKLFF.

The V call is TRBV18, the J call TRBJ2-5; TRBD1 matches at 7 bases. The V segment lost 2 bases and the J segment 5 bases; nucleotides outside the gene matches: 5. The CDR3 is 14 amino acids. Germline V lookup: CDR1 KGHSH, CDR2 LQKENI. CDR3 in DNA: TGTGCCAGCTCACCAGGATTACAGGGGGAGACCCAGTACTTC. Amino acid sequence: CASSPGLQGETQYF.

J is TRBJ2-7 and V is TRBV11-2, with 7 bases lining up with TRBD2. Germline values: CDR1 SGHAT, CDR2 FQNNGV. The CDR3 is made up of 15 amino acids. V shed 9 bases and J 4 bases; nucleotides not matched to a gene: 15. CDR3 sequence (DNA): TGTGCCAGAGTAGTAGGATGGGAGGGCCTGTACGAGCAGTACTTC. Translated: CARVVGWEGLYEQYF. Variable domain in full (rest from reference TRBV11-2 and TRBJ2-7): EAGVAQSPRYKIIEKRQSVAFWCNPISGHATLYWYQQILGQGPKLLIQFQNNGVVDDSQLPKDRFSAERLKGVDSTLKIQPAKLEDSAVYLCARVVGWEGLYEQYFGPGTRLTVT.

The chain employs TRBV6-6 and TRBJ2-5, with unresolved D. The CDR3 spans 13 residues. Germline-derived CDR1 and CDR2 are MNHNY and SVGAGI (reference sequence). V was shortened by 2 bases and J by 1 base, with 5 bases between the two germline ends. Here the CDR3 reads CASSYRIQETQYF. DNA of the CDR3: TGTGCCAGCAGTTACCGGATCCAAGAGACCCAGTACTTC.

This clone was detected once. The chain is built from TRBV19 and TRBJ1-5; TRBD1 agrees at 7 bases. Germline V gene lookup returns CDR1 LNHDA and CDR2 SQIVND (reference sequence). CDR3 length: 16 amino acids. Trimming at V came to 5 bases and at J to 0 bases, leaving 7 bases not matched to a gene. The CDR3 nucleotides read TGTGCCAGTAGTGGGCCGACAGGGAATAGCAATCAGCCCCAGCATTTT. Amino acid sequence: CASSGPTGNSNQPQHF.

The genes are TRBV5-1 and TRBJ1-1; D perhaps matches TRBD1 (5 bases). V was trimmed by 2 bases and J by 3 bases, leaving 11 bases between them. This CDR3 contains 14 residues. Per germline, CDR1 SGHRS and CDR2 YFSETQ. The CDR3 protein is CASSFVGVDTEAFF. The CDR3 DNA is TGCGCCAGCAGCTTTGTGGGGGTTGACACTGAAGCTTTCTTT.

In its sample, this clone was seen a few times. The V gene is TRBV19, the J gene TRBJ2-2, with TRBD2 identical over 8 bases. This CDR3 is 14 amino acids long. Germline CDR1 reads LNHDA; CDR2 reads SQIVND (reference sequence). The J segment lost 8 bases and the V segment lost 3 bases, leaving 5 bases of the junction unmatched. The DNA of the CDR3 is TGTGCCAGTAGTATGGCGGGAGGTGGTGGGGAGCTGTTTTTT. It translates to CASSMAGGGGELFF.

This rearrangement joins TRBV7-2 to TRBJ2-7; D uncertain. Germline V gives CDR1 SGHTA, CDR2 FQGNSA. Trimming left V 0 bases short and J 7 bases short, with 10 bases between. The CDR3 has 13 amino acids. The CDR3, as DNA: TGTGCCAGCAGCTTAGCGGCTACGCGTGAGCAGTACTTC. This gives the protein CASSLAATREQYF.

V and J are TRBV5-1 and TRBJ2-1, with D unclear. The CDR3 is 15 amino acids. The V gene's germline CDR1 is SGHRS and CDR2 YFSETQ. The V and J ends lost 0 bases and 12 bases respectively, with 19 bases between them. The DNA of the CDR3 is TGCGCCAGCAGCTTGGACGGTAGGGCAGCCTGGGGGCAGTTCTTC. It specifies CASSLDGRAAWGQFF.